This TCR beta chain came from a study of T cells in women clearing cervical HPV infection. Study details: Control women cleared a single incident HPV16 infection within 12 months.

V dropped 6 bases and J dropped 1 base, with 12 bases sitting between them. CDR1 and CDR2 (germline): SGHTA, FQGNSA. The CDR3 covers 14 residues. On this clone itself: Read coverage stops 3 residues before the CDR3 terminus; the germline J gene supplies the remainder.

Assay: immunoSEQ multiplex PCR; the TCRdb copy retains only in-frame clones and omits some. The sample holds about 45,000 clones. This TCR was sampled from a woman aged 18 to 75 with a cervical HPV16 infection that either progressed to CIN3+ or cleared (not recorded which). V gene TRBV7-2 combines with J gene TRBJ1-1, with TRBD1 as a possible D gene (6 bases). The sample taken for sequencing was blood buffy coat. Partial CDR3 DNA: TGTGCCAGCAGGTGGGGGCAGGGGAACACTGAA. It specifies CASRWGQGNTE. The CDR3 as a whole reads CASRWGQGNTEAFF.